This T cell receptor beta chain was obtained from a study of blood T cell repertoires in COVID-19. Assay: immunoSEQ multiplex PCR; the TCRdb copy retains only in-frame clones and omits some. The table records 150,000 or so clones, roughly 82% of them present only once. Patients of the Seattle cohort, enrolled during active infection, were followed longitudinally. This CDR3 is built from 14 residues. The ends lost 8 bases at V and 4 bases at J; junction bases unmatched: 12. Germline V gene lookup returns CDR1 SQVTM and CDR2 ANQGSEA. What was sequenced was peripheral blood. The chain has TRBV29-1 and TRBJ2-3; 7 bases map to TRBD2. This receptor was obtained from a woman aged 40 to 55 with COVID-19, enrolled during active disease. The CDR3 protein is CSSTGGRVPDTQYF. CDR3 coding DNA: TGCAGCTCTACCGGGGGGAGAGTCCCAGATACGCAGTATTTT.